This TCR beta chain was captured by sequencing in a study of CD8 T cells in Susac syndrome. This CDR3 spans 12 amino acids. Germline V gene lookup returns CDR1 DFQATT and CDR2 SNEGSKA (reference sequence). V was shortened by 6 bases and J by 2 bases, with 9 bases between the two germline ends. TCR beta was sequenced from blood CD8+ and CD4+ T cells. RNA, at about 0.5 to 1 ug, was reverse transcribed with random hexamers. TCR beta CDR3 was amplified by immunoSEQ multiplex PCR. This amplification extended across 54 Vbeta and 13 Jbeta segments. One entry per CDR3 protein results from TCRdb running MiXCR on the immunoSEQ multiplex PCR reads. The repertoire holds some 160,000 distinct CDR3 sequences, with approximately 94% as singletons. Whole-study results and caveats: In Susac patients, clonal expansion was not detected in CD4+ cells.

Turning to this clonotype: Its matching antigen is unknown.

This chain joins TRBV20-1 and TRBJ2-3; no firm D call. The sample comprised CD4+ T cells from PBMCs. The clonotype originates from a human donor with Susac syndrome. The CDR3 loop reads CSATTPTDTQYF. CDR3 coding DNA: TGCAGTGCCACAACCCCCACAGATACGCAGTATTTT.